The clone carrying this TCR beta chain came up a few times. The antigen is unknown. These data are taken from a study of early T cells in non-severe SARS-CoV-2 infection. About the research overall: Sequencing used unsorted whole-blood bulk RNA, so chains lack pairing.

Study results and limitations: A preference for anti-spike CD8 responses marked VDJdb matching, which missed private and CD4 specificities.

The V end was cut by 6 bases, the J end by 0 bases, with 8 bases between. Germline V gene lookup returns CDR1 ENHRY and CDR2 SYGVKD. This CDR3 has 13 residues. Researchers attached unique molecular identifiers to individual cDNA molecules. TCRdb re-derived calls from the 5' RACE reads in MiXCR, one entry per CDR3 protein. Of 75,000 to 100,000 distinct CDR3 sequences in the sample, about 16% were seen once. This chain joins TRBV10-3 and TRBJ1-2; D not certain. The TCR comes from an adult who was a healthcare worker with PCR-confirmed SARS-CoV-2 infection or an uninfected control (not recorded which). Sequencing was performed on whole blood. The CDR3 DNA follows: TGTGCCATCAGCGACGTTCCTAACTATGGCTACACCTTC. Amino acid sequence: CAISDVPNYGYTF.